These 20 T cell receptor beta chains were sequenced from one sample in a study of tumor-infiltrating lymphocytes in primary liver carcinoma. Unsorted bulk tissue of about 17-32 mg yielded co-extracted RNA and DNA. The template, around 540 ng total RNA, yielded TCR beta cDNA made with a constant-region primer. ARM-PCR, slightly modified, supplied the TCR beta libraries through three nested multiplex PCR rounds. In the first two PCR rounds, TRBV1-TRBV30 forward primers were paired with a C-beta reverse primer, and each round lasted roughly 10 cycles. MiXCR was run by TCRdb on the multiplex PCR reads, yielding one entry per CDR3 protein. The top ten clones hold about 15% of a sample with 30,000 to 40,000 distinct CDR3 sequences, just under 75% of them seen once. Sequencing was done on a sample of liver tumor tissue from sampling region 4. Subset described: tumor region T4, right-lateral pole. All receptors derive from a man aged 40-49 years with primary liver carcinoma and hepatitis B virus infection.

Turning to this clonotype: A read error may account for a junction end that differs from germline. The CDR3 sequence: CANSSPSTGTGEGNYGYTF. CDR3 DNA sequence: TGCGCCAACAGCAGCCCCTCGACAGGGACAGGGGAAGGGAACTATGGCTACACCTTC. This chain uses TRBV5-1 with TRBJ1-2, with 10 nucleotides matching TRBD1. CDR3 length equals 19 residues. Germline CDR1 is SGHRS and CDR2 is YFSETQ.

Comments on this clonotype: The junction differs from germline at one of its ends, possibly a read error. The chain joins TRBV4-2 to TRBJ1-6; D gene uncertain. Looked up from germline, CDR1 is LGHNA and CDR2 is YNFKEQ. The CDR3 loop spans 15 amino acids. CDR3 sequence reads: CASSQVICSTSPLHF. The CDR3 DNA follows: TGTGCCAGTAGCCAAGTGATATGTTCTACCTCACCCCTCCACTTT.

Turning to this clonotype: A read error may explain this, as a much larger clone is one base away. The conserved phenylalanine or tryptophan is not found at the CDR3 terminus, so this likely reflects a read error. The rearrangement joins TRBV5-1 to TRBJ2-1; 7 bases are a match to TRBD2. Germline CDR1 is SGHRS and CDR2 is YFSETQ. The CDR3 covers 14 residues. Germline trimming cut 5 bases from V and 4 bases from J; bases unmatched to any gene: 6. CDR3 DNA: TGCGCCAGCAGGCCCTCTAGCGGATACAATGAGCAGTTCATC. It is translated as CASRPSSGYNEQFI.

The chain combines TRBV29-1 with TRBJ2-1; D gene ambiguous. Germline values: CDR1 SQVTM, CDR2 ANQGSEA. V was pared by 7 bases and J by 11 bases, with 24 bases between. The CDR3 extends over 14 amino acids. DNA of the CDR3: TGCAGCGACCCGGATGGCGGCCGGGTAGGAAAGCAGTTCTTC. Its translation: CSDPDGGRVGKQFF.

To note about this clonotype: The germline gene is not matched at one end of the junction; a read error may be the cause. V and J are TRBV28 and TRBJ1-4; 8 bases are shared with TRBD1. The CDR3 length is 17 residues. Germline V lookup: CDR1 MDHEN, CDR2 SYDVKM. The CDR3 DNA reads TGTGGCAGCAGTGACCGGGACAGGAGTGCAACTAATGAAAAACTGTTTTTT. It is translated as CGSSDRDRSATNEKLFF. The full variable domain, in which reference TRBV28 and TRBJ1-4 provide the parts outside the CDR3, is DVKVTQSSRYLVKRTGEKVFLECVQDMDHENMFWYRQDPGLGLRLIYFSYDVKMKEKGDIPEGYSVSREKKERFSLILESASTNQTSMYLCGSSDRDRSATNEKLFFGSGTQLSVL.

For this clonotype: Germline and junction disagree at one end, which may indicate a read error. This chain uses TRBV28 with TRBJ1-5; D not resolved. This CDR3 has 11 amino acids. The germline V gene encodes CDR1 MDHEN and CDR2 SYDVKM. The CDR3 here is CASIRNQPQHF. For the CDR3, the DNA is TGTGCCAGCATCAGAAATCAGCCCCAACATTTT.

The V gene is TRBV11-2, the J gene TRBJ2-2, with D maybe TRBD2 (7 bases). Trimming removed 5 bases from V and 10 bases from J, with 20 bases in between. Germline V gene sequence: CDR1 SGHAT, CDR2 FQNNGV. The CDR3 consists of 15 residues. This CDR3 reads CASSPTGGTIEELFF. As DNA, the CDR3 is TGTGCCAGCAGCCCCACCGGGGGGACAATCGAGGAGCTGTTTTTT.

This clonotype was seen many times. The chain links TRBV20-1 to TRBJ2-1; 11 bases line up with TRBD2. The V segment lost 3 bases and the J segment 12 bases; nucleotides outside the gene matches: 7. This CDR3 comprises 13 residues. Germline CDR1 and CDR2: DFQATT and SNEGSKA (reference sequence). This chain's CDR3 is CSASGGTSGWQFF. CDR3 sequence (DNA): TGCAGTGCTAGTGGGGGGACTAGCGGTTGGCAGTTCTTC.

In regard to this clonotype: The CDR3 does not end in the conserved phenylalanine or tryptophan, so this is likely a read error. The gene calls are TRBV10-3 and TRBJ1-6; D gene unclear. Germline V gene sequence: CDR1 ENHRY, CDR2 SYGVKD. The CDR3 consists of 18 residues. V lost 4 bases, J lost 5 bases, and 21 bases lay in between. CDR3 sequence reads: CAISGASGGASNNSPLHY. CDR3 DNA: TGTGCCATCAGTGGGGCGAGCGGTGGCGCGTCTAATAATTCACCCCTCCACTAT.

To note about this clonotype: A junction end diverges from the germline sequence, so it may reflect a read error. The CDR3 loop reads CASSSTGTRINEQYF. The CDR3 DNA reads as TGTGCCAGCAGCTCAACCGGGACAAGGATCAACGAGCAGTATTTC. This chain links TRBV5-4 with TRBJ2-7, with D tentatively TRBD1 (6 bases). Germline V gene lookup returns CDR1 SGHNT and CDR2 YYREEE (reference sequence). The CDR3 contains 15 residues.

Many counts were recorded for this clonotype. The V call is TRBV24-1, the J call TRBJ1-1; D may be TRBD1 (5 bases). Looked up from germline, CDR1 is KGHDR and CDR2 is SFDVKD. Between the trimmed V and J ends, which lost 9 bases and 1 base, there was a span of 14 bases. The CDR3 runs 14 residues. The CDR3 coding sequence is TGTGCCACCCGAGATACCGGACAGAACACTGAAGCTTTCTTT. It translates to CATRDTGQNTEAFF.

On this clonotype: A much larger clone lies one base from this, so it may be a read error. The gene calls are TRBV19 and TRBJ1-1, with D perhaps TRBD1 (6 bases). CDR3 length equals 14 residues. Per germline, CDR1 LNHDA and CDR2 SQIVND (reference sequence). The CDR3 spells CARSIRGARTEAFF. Here the CDR3 DNA reads TGTGCCAGAAGTATTAGGGGGGCGAGAACTGAAGCTTTCTTT.

This rearrangement joins TRBV6-2 or TRBV6-3 to TRBJ2-5, with TRBD2 identical over 7 bases. The length of the CDR3 is 15 residues. CDR1 is MNHEY, CDR2 SVGEGT, per germline. V lost 2 bases to trimming and J lost 5 bases; unmatched junction nucleotides: 8. In DNA, the CDR3 is TGTGCCAGCAGTTACGCCACGGGGGGACTGGAGACCCAGTACTTC. It specifies CASSYATGGLETQYF.

This clonotype was found many times. The gene calls are TRBV11-2 and TRBJ2-2; the D gene is possibly TRBD2 (6 bases). The CDR3 spans 15 residues. Per the germline V gene, CDR1 is SGHAT and CDR2 is FQNNGV. Trimming removed 5 bases at V and 5 bases at J, with 15 bases between. The CDR3 region is CASSHVRGRTGELFF. For the CDR3, the DNA is TGTGCCAGCAGCCATGTCCGGGGGAGGACCGGGGAGCTGTTTTTT.

A few counts support this clonotype. The junction departs from germline at one end; a sequencing error may be responsible. The chain employs TRBV28 and TRBJ2-7; 10 bases match TRBD2. Germline assignment: CDR1 MDHEN and CDR2 SYDVKM. The CDR3 is 15 amino acids. The CDR3, as DNA: TGTGCCAGCAGGTCCCCGAGCGGGAGGGGATACGAGCATTACTTC. It translates to CASRSPSGRGYEHYF.

On this clonotype itself: Mismatch with germline at one junction end may stem from a read error. This chain joins TRBV4-1 and TRBJ2-1; D gene ambiguous. Germline-derived CDR1 and CDR2 are MGHRA and YSYEKL. The CDR3 is made up of 16 amino acids. The CDR3 nucleotides are TGCGCCAGCAACCAAGATCCCACATGGGCGTATAATGAGCAGTTCTTC. This gives the protein CASNQDPTWAYNEQFF.

On this clonotype itself: A junction end diverges from the germline sequence, so it may reflect a read error. The chain joins TRBV12-3 or TRBV12-4 to TRBJ1-2; D ambiguous. The CDR3 is made up of 16 amino acids. The CDR3 is CVSSFMSGDVNYGYIF. The CDR3, as DNA: TGTGTCAGCAGTTTTATGTCGGGTGACGTGAACTATGGCTACATATTC.

Regarding this clonotype: This is likely a read error, given that the CDR3 carries no conserved phenylalanine or tryptophan at its end. No DNA is shown, since the ends of the CDR3 on it are uncertain; the CDR3 is the one TCRdb lists. This CDR3 is CANRTPSADRGQSTDTQYS. V usage is TRBV5-1 and J usage is TRBJ2-3; no check of the table's D call, TRBD1, against the DNA was made. Germline assignment: CDR1 SGHRS and CDR2 YFSETQ. The CDR3 has 19 residues if both end residues are counted.

As to this clonotype: One end of the junction is discordant with germline, which a read error may explain. The gene calls are TRBV5-4 and TRBJ2-1, with D unresolved. Germline CDR1 SGHNT, CDR2 YYREEE (reference sequence). This CDR3 spans 15 amino acids. CDR3 protein: CASSSGGPARNEQFF. The CDR3 DNA reads as TGTGCAAGCAGCTCGGGCGGACCGGCTCGGAATGAGCAGTTCTTC.

In this sample, this clonotype turned up a few times. A much larger clone differs by one base, so this may be a read error. The rearrangement uses TRBV2 and TRBJ1-4, with D maybe TRBD1 (6 bases). This CDR3 is built from 13 residues. Germline-derived CDR1 and CDR2 are SNHLY and FYNNEI. The CDR3, as DNA: TGTGTCAGCAGGATCGGACAGAATGAAAAACTGTTTTTT. It specifies CVSRIGQNEKLFF.